This T cell receptor beta chain was sequenced for a study of a mutant IDH1 vaccine in newly diagnosed glioma. Study in general: Patients got radiotherapy, temozolomide, or both beforehand, and most got both.

From germline, CDR1 is SGHDT and CDR2 YYEEEE. The CDR3 length is 12 residues. V lost 2 bases to trimming and J lost 9 bases, with 9 bases between them. Assay used: immunoSEQ multiplex PCR; TCRdb lists only in-frame clones, some missing. The data show 55,000 to 70,000 clones, 60% to 85% seen once. Remarks on this clone: Antigen unknown.

The study, taken as a whole, reports: In about 93% of patients, immune responses induced by the vaccine occurred.

Time point denoted: baseline, week 1 (first vaccination visit). Treatment denoted: pre-vaccination baseline after standard-of-care therapy. Each tumor in the donors was a new WHO grade 3 or 4 astrocytoma, IDH1-mutant and ATRX-lost. This receptor was identified in a man aged 50 to 59 with glioma. This chain connects TRBV5-6 to TRBJ2-1, with D hard to call. The sample here was PBMCs, taken from a glioma patient treated with radiotherapy, temozolomide or both. CDR3 DNA sequence: TGTGCCAGCAGCTTTTCCAGATTTGAGCAGTTCTTC. Translated, it gives CASSFSRFEQFF.